This is a list of T cell receptor beta chains from one sample in a study of T-cell reconstitution after alpha-beta-depleted transplantation in children. TCRdb redid the calling of the PCR reads with MiXCR, one entry per CDR3 protein. Of around 480,000 distinct CDR3 sequences in the sample, approximately 29% were seen once. Sample: PBMCs from the stem cell graft donor, taken from the stem cell graft. The origin of the receptors is a human donor who donated a stem cell graft to a child with aplastic anemia. Both conserved end residues are part of each CDR3. D genes are given only for firm matches. Size tells how often a clone was seen (once, few, many) or the class of an expanded clone, and some rows leave it out.

abundance	v_gene	d_gene	j_gene	CDR3nt	CDR3aa
-	TRBV20-1	-	TRBJ2-3	TGCAGTGCTATGGCCAGCACAGATACGCAGTATTTT	CSAMASTDTQYF
many	TRBV20-1	TRBD2	TRBJ2-2	TGCAGTGCTATTGAACGGGCTAGCGGGTACACCGGGGAGCTGTTTTTT	CSAIERASGYTGELFF
-	TRBV30	TRBD1	TRBJ2-7	TGTGCCTGGAGTGCTAGACCGGGACAGAGCTCCTACGAGCAGTACTTC	CAWSARPGQSSYEQYF
-	TRBV29-1	TRBD2	TRBJ2-1	TGCAGCGTGGGGACTAGCGCCGACAATGAGCAGTTCTTC	CSVGTSADNEQFF
-	TRBV12-3/TRBV12-4	TRBD1	TRBJ1-2	TGTGCCAGCCGGGACAGATCTAACTATGGCTACACCTTC	CASRDRSNYGYTF
-	TRBV20-1	-	TRBJ2-7	TGCAGTGCTAGACCCATGAGGGGCGTAGAGCAGTACTTC	CSARPMRGVEQYF
-	TRBV5-1	TRBD2	TRBJ2-1	TGCGCCAGCACCGAGACTAGCGGGGCCCTCTATGAGCAGTTCTTC	CASTETSGALYEQFF
-	TRBV7-8	-	TRBJ1-6	TGTGCCAGCAGCCTCCTCCCTCCCCCCGAAGGGTCACCCCTCCACTTT	CASSLLPPPEGSPLHF
-	TRBV6-2/TRBV6-3	-	TRBJ1-5	TGTGCCAGCAGTTACGCATCCGGATTGGAGCCCCAGCATTTT	CASSYASGLEPQHF
-	TRBV6-5	-	TRBJ1-2	TGTGCCAGCAGTTACTCGGGTCAGGGGAACTATGGCTACACCTTC	CASSYSGQGNYGYTF
-	TRBV7-9	TRBD2	TRBJ2-7	TGTGCCAGCAGCTTAGCTGGCGGGAGAGTAGGCGAGCAGTACTTC	CASSLAGGRVGEQYF
-	TRBV6-5	-	TRBJ2-1	TGTGCTAGCGAAGCGTCCCAGGACCAGTTCTTC	CASEASQDQFF
-	TRBV7-9	-	TRBJ1-1	TGTGCCAGCAGCATCCCTTCGGGGAACACTGAAGCTTTCTTT	CASSIPSGNTEAFF
-	TRBV7-6	TRBD1	TRBJ2-7	TGTGCCAGCAGCTCTAATTGGGACAGGAGCTACGAGCAGTACTTC	CASSSNWDRSYEQYF
few	TRBV29-1	-	TRBJ2-4	TGCAGCGTTGACAGGGGGGACATTCAGTACTTC	CSVDRGDIQYF
-	TRBV20-1	-	TRBJ2-3	TGCAGTGCCGCAGGGGCTAGCACAGATACGCAGTATTTT	CSAAGASTDTQYF
few	TRBV29-1	-	TRBJ1-2	TGCAGCGTTGAAGGGAGTAAGGGGATGAAAGGCTACACCTTC	CSVEGSKGMKGYTF
few	TRBV15	-	TRBJ2-1	TGTGCCACCAGCAGAGATCAACAGACTTACAATGAGCAGTTCTTC	CATSRDQQTYNEQFF
-	TRBV6-2/TRBV6-3	-	TRBJ2-7	TGTGCCAGCATTGGCCCTGGGGCCTCCTCATACTACGAGCAGTACTTC	CASIGPGASSYYEQYF
few	TRBV12-3/TRBV12-4	-	TRBJ1-2	TGTGCCAGCAATTTCATCGAGGGGGGCCGGGGCTACACCTTC	CASNFIEGGRGYTF
few	TRBV20-1	-	TRBJ1-2	TGCAGTGCGCGGACGGGGAGCGTCGCTAACTATGGCTACACCTTC	CSARTGSVANYGYTF
once	TRBV28	TRBD2	TRBJ2-1	TGTGCCAGCAGTGAACTAGCGAGCTCCTACAATGAGCAGTTCTTC	CASSELASSYNEQFF
once	TRBV25-1	-	TRBJ1-4	TGTGCCAGCAGTGAGACGCAAACCATTAATGAAAAACTGTTTTTT	CASSETQTINEKLFF
-	TRBV6-5	TRBD1	TRBJ1-2	TGTGCCAGCAGTTACTCGGCAGGGGGATTAGGCTACACCTTC	CASSYSAGGLGYTF
-	TRBV11-1	-	TRBJ1-5	TGTGCCAGCAGCTTAGGAGGGCCAAAAGAGCCTGAGTGGGTTCAGCCCCAGCATTTT	CASSLGGPKEPEWVQPQHF
-	TRBV6-5	TRBD1	TRBJ2-3	TGTGCCAGCAGTTACTTTCCGCCGGGACAGGGGACAGATACGCAGTATTTT	CASSYFPPGQGTDTQYF
-	TRBV7-2	-	TRBJ2-7	TGTGCCAGCAGCCCCGTTAAGGACATTTGGGGCTCCTACGAGCAGTACTTC	CASSPVKDIWGSYEQYF
few	TRBV7-2	-	TRBJ1-1	TGTGCCAGCAGACCAGGGAGCGCTGAAGCTTTCTTT	CASRPGSAEAFF
few	TRBV12-3/TRBV12-4	TRBD1	TRBJ1-1	TGTGCCAGCAGCTTTGACAGGGCGCAAAGTGAAGCTTTCTTT	CASSFDRAQSEAFF
-	TRBV20-1	-	TRBJ1-2	TGCAGTGCTAGTGACCCCTCGTCCGGCTACACCTTC	CSASDPSSGYTF
few	TRBV27	TRBD1	TRBJ1-1	TGTGCCAGCAGTTTATTTGCCAGGGGGGGATCTGAAGCTTTCTTT	CASSLFARGGSEAFF
-	TRBV7-2	TRBD2	TRBJ2-5	TGTGCCAGCAGCTCGTTAGCGGGAGATCGTTTGGTGACCCAGTACTTC	CASSSLAGDRLVTQYF
-	TRBV11-2	-	TRBJ1-1	TGTGCCAGCAGAGCCGGCGTCGGAGCTTTCTTT	CASRAGVGAFF
-	TRBV19	-	TRBJ2-2	TGTGCCAGTAGTTCAGGGGCGGGAGCAGGCACCGGGGAGCTGTTTTTT	CASSSGAGAGTGELFF
few	TRBV14	-	TRBJ2-7	TGTGCCAGCAGCCAAGTCCCGGGGAATCCGCAAGTCTACGAGCAGTACTTC	CASSQVPGNPQVYEQYF
-	TRBV4-1	-	TRBJ2-1	TGCGCCAGCAGCCAAGATAGTTCAGAGGGCCCATTTAATGAGCAGTTCTTC	CASSQDSSEGPFNEQFF
-	TRBV5-4	TRBD1	TRBJ1-2	TGTGCCAGCAGCTCCGGGGACAGGGTTAACTATGGCTACACCTTC	CASSSGDRVNYGYTF
-	TRBV28	-	TRBJ2-5	TGTGCCACTACGCCCGGGGAGATGCCCCAAGAGACCCAGTACTTC	CATTPGEMPQETQYF
few	TRBV20-1	-	TRBJ2-1	TGCAGTGCTAGAGAGGGCAACAATGAGCAGTTCTTC	CSAREGNNEQFF
once	TRBV6-1	-	TRBJ1-4	TGTGCCAGCAGTGACCTTTGGGTTCCCGGGGAGAAACTGTTTTTT	CASSDLWVPGEKLFF
-	TRBV30	-	TRBJ2-1	TGTGCCTGGAGTATCGGGGGTTACTCCTACAATGAGCAGTTCTTC	CAWSIGGYSYNEQFF
-	TRBV4-2	TRBD2	TRBJ2-3	TGTGCCAGCAGCCAACAACCCCACGGCGGGAGGGGGAAAACTAGCACAGATACGCAGTATTTT	CASSQQPHGGRGKTSTDTQYF
-	TRBV12-3/TRBV12-4	-	TRBJ2-1	TGTGCCAGCAGTTTCGTAGGACATACAAATGAGCAGTTCTTC	CASSFVGHTNEQFF
few	TRBV7-9	-	TRBJ2-1	TGTGCCAGCAGACAACCCGGGAATGAGCAGTTCTTC	CASRQPGNEQFF
-	TRBV5-1	-	TRBJ2-5	TGCGCCAGCAGAGTTAGTACCCAAGAGACCCAGTACTTC	CASRVSTQETQYF
-	TRBV20-1	-	TRBJ2-5	TGCAGTGCCCCCGATAAGGAGACCCAGTACTTC	CSAPDKETQYF
-	TRBV2	TRBD2	TRBJ2-7	TGTGCCAGCATTCTCAGCGGGAGGGCCTCCGAGCAGTACTTC	CASILSGRASEQYF
-	TRBV11-2	-	TRBJ2-1	TGTGCCAGCAGCTCTCCGGGACACTCCTTCAATGAGCAGTTCTTC	CASSSPGHSFNEQFF
-	TRBV6-1	TRBD1	TRBJ1-5	TGTGCCAGCAGCCCAAGAGGACAGGGATATAGCAATCAGCCCCAGCATTTT	CASSPRGQGYSNQPQHF
-	TRBV20-1	TRBD1	TRBJ1-4	TGCAGTGCCAGAGGAGGTGACAGGGGGAGGAAAAAACTGTTTTTT	CSARGGDRGRKKLFF
-	TRBV7-6	-	TRBJ1-1	TGTGCCAGCTCGAGGGTTGGGTACACTGAAGCTTTCTTT	CASSRVGYTEAFF
-	TRBV7-2	-	TRBJ1-3	TGTGCCAGCAGACTTAACCAGGGAACCCCTGGAAACACCATATATTTT	CASRLNQGTPGNTIYF
-	TRBV24-1	-	TRBJ2-2	TGTGCCACCAGTGATGACGGATACACCGGGGAGCTGTTTTTT	CATSDDGYTGELFF